Shown below are 2 T cell receptor beta chains from a single sample sequenced in a study of blood T cell repertoires in COVID-19 (dated by TCRdb to the early 2020s). The library relied on the immunoSEQ multiplex PCR assay. TCRdb's version of the immuneACCESS table is confined to in-frame rearrangements and falls short of the full clone set. An unresolved V gene accounts for under half of the shortfall where checked; the remainder is of unknown origin. This sample comprises more than 85,000 clones, about three quarters of them detected only once. The leading ten clones occupy about 4.1% of the sample. The sequencing input was peripheral blood. These receptor sequences come from a human donor in a cohort sampled during active or convalescent COVID-19.

The rearrangement joins TRBV20-1 to TRBJ2-5, with 9 bases fitting TRBD2. Germline CDR1 DFQATT, CDR2 SNEGSKA (reference sequence). The CDR3 is 14 residues long. The V and J ends lost 3 bases and 6 bases, in that order; junction bases with no gene match: 8. The CDR3 reads CSASQAGGRKTQYF. The CDR3 nucleotides read TGCAGTGCTAGTCAAGCGGGAGGTAGGAAGACCCAGTACTTC.

V is TRBV28 and J is TRBJ2-1, with 7 bases matching TRBD2. The CDR3 is made up of 14 amino acids. Trimming at V came to 5 bases and at J to 3 bases, leaving 4 bases not matched to a gene. Germline V CDR1 and CDR2: MDHEN, SYDVKM. The CDR3: CASSREDLYNEQFF. The CDR3 DNA follows: TGTGCCAGCAGTCGGGAGGACCTCTACAATGAGCAGTTCTTC. The full variable domain, in which reference TRBV28 and TRBJ2-1 provide the parts outside the CDR3, is DVKVTQSSRYLVKRTGEKVFLECVQDMDHENMFWYRQDPGLGLRLIYFSYDVKMKEKGDIPEGYSVSREKKERFSLILESASTNQTSMYLCASSREDLYNEQFFGPGTRLTVL.